Below, 14 T cell receptor beta chains from the same sample are listed, as sequenced in a study of immune characteristics of hereditary and idiopathic chronic pancreatitis. The table came from immunoSEQ multiplex PCR; TCRdb's copy has only in-frame clones and leaves some out. The sample has some 1,800 clones, 65% to 75% seen once. Patients having total pancreatectomy with islet autotransplantation provided the chronic pancreatitis pancreas tissue. Specimen: pancreas tissue with hereditary chronic pancreatitis. The receptors stem from a human donor with chronic pancreatitis.

This chain uses TRBV15 with TRBJ2-6; 11 nucleotides agree with TRBD1. Germline V CDR1 and CDR2: LNHNV, YYDKDF (reference sequence). V was pared by 5 bases and J by 1 base, with 1 base of the junction left unmatched. The CDR3 runs 16 residues. The CDR3: CATSGTGGSGANVLTF. The DNA for the CDR3 is TGTGCCACCAGCGGGACAGGGGGATCTGGGGCCAACGTCCTGACTTTC.

The V call is TRBV6-5, the J call TRBJ2-3; TRBD2 is a possible D gene (6 bases). Germline lookup yields CDR1 MNHEY and CDR2 SVGAGI. CDR3 size: 15 residues. The V end lost 7 bases, the J end lost 8 bases, and 22 bases lay between the germline ends. The CDR3 bases are TGTGCCAGCAACCCGACTAGGGGAAAGCTGGCTACGCAGTATTTT. Translation gives CASNPTRGKLATQYF.

The V gene is TRBV4-2, the J gene TRBJ2-3; 7 nucleotides match TRBD1. CDR3 length: 16 residues. Germline V gene data show CDR1 as LGHNA and CDR2 as YNFKEQ. J was trimmed by 2 bases and V by 1 base; bases with no gene match: 6. The CDR3 loop reads CASSQGVGTATDTQYF. The CDR3 DNA follows: TGTGCCAGCAGCCAAGGGGTCGGGACAGCCACAGATACGCAGTATTTT.

In this sample, this clone turned up a few times. The genes are TRBV6-1 and TRBJ2-1; D remains ambiguous. V was pared by 1 base and J by 6 bases, with 13 bases between. Germline V gene sequence: CDR1 MNHNS, CDR2 SASEGT. This CDR3 has 15 residues. Here the CDR3 DNA reads TGTGCCAGCAGTGAAGGAGCCGAGCCTTTCAATGAGCAGTTCTTC. This sequence encodes CASSEGAEPFNEQFF.

This chain connects TRBV6-5 to TRBJ2-3, with 15 bases identical to TRBD2. CDR3 length equals 16 residues. With 2 bases clipped from V and 6 bases from J, the junction kept 3 bases outside the gene matches. CDR1 and CDR2 from the germline V gene are MNHEY and SVGAGI. The CDR3 sequence is CASSYAGTSGRDTQYF. The CDR3 DNA reads TGTGCCAGCAGTTACGCCGGGACTAGCGGGAGGGATACGCAGTATTTT.

The rearrangement links TRBV5-5 to TRBJ2-3, with D tentatively TRBD1 or TRBD2 (5 bases each). The CDR3 is made up of 15 amino acids. From germline, CDR1 is SGHKS and CDR2 YYEKEE (reference sequence). Trimming removed 3 bases from V and 0 bases from J, with 11 bases in between. The CDR3 DNA sequence: TGTGCCAGCAGCTCACCGGGACGGAGCACAGATACGCAGTATTTT. Protein: CASSSPGRSTDTQYF.

J is TRBJ2-3 and V is TRBV7-3; 10 bases are shared with TRBD2. V dropped 2 bases and J dropped 6; count of bases not matched to a gene: 11. The length of the CDR3 is 17 residues. Germline V gives CDR1 SGHTA, CDR2 FQGTGA. CDR3: CASSLGGLAGAGDTQYF. As DNA, the CDR3 is TGTGCCAGCAGCTTAGGCGGGCTAGCGGGAGCGGGGGATACGCAGTATTTT.

The V gene is TRBV6-1, the J gene TRBJ2-7; D not certain. CDR1 MNHNS and CDR2 SASEGT come from the germline V gene. CDR3 length: 15 residues. Trimming shortened V by 0 bases and J by 0 bases, and 9 bases separated the two germline ends. The CDR3 spells CASSEAGSSSYEQYF. The CDR3 DNA follows: TGTGCCAGCAGTGAAGCAGGGTCGAGCTCCTACGAGCAGTACTTC.

The gene calls are TRBV18 and TRBJ2-7, with 7 nucleotides matching TRBD1. The CDR3 totals 16 residues. V gave up 2 bases and J gave up 4 bases; unmatched junction bases: 11. The germline gives CDR1 KGHSH, CDR2 LQKENI. DNA for the CDR3: TGTGCCAGCTCACCAAGAGAAGGACAGGTCCTTTACGAGCAGTACTTC. This translates into CASSPREGQVLYEQYF.

This sequence joins TRBV27 and TRBJ2-7; D perhaps matches TRBD1 (6 bases). Germline-derived CDR1 and CDR2 are MNHEY and SMNVEV (reference sequence). V was shortened by 5 bases and J by 1 base, with 15 bases between the two germline ends. The CDR3 sequence is 15 residues long. Here the CDR3 reads CASSPRGGTSYEQYF. The DNA of the CDR3 is TGTGCCAGCAGTCCTAGAGGGGGTACGTCCTACGAGCAGTACTTC.

The chain joins TRBV5-1 to TRBJ2-3, with 7 bases identical to TRBD2. Germline V CDR1 and CDR2: SGHRS, YFSETQ. V dropped 8 bases and J dropped 0; count of bases not matched to a gene: 6. This CDR3 has 14 residues. The CDR3 DNA reads as TGCGCCAGTAGTAGCGGGCCTAGCACAGATACGCAGTATTTT. Amino acids: CASSSGPSTDTQYF.

This sequence joins TRBV4-2 and TRBJ2-4; D is unresolved. Deletions cut 3 bases from V and 1 base from J, with 10 bases between. CDR3 length: 15 residues. CDR1 is LGHNA and CDR2 is YNFKEQ in the germline V gene. Here the CDR3 DNA reads TGTGCCAGCAGCCATGAAGGGTCGGCCAAAAACATTCAGTACTTC. As protein: CASSHEGSAKNIQYF.

This clone was found a few times. This chain joins TRBV28 and TRBJ1-5; TRBD1 matches at 8 bases. CDR3 size: 14 residues. Germline loops: CDR1 MDHEN, CDR2 SYDVKM. Trimming removed 5 bases from V and 7 bases from J; junction bases left unmatched: 7. As DNA, the CDR3 is TGTGCCAGCAGTGGGGGACAGGTAAGCCAGCCCCAGCATTTT. Translating it yields CASSGGQVSQPQHF.

The CDR3: CASSLYPRNSPLHF. As DNA, the CDR3 is TGTGCCAGCAGTTTATATCCCCGCAATTCACCCCTCCACTTT. The rearrangement joins TRBV27 to TRBJ1-6; D not resolved. Looked up from germline, CDR1 is MNHEY and CDR2 is SMNVEV (reference sequence). CDR3 length: 14 residues. Trimming took off 1 base at V and 7 bases at J, with 8 bases between the two ends.